In this sample, the clone carrying this TCR beta chain turned up a few times. Its antigen is not known. Extraction of total RNA was performed on unfractionated whole blood. The sample originates from a study of human T cells and chemical hapten exposure. Study summary: Slight volume differences across pooled libraries mainly accounted for varying per-sample TCR yields. Study-wide points: No change in TCRs above 1 in 1000 frequency was produced by DPC sensitization.

Germline CDR1 DFQATT, CDR2 SNEGSKA (reference sequence). Trimming took off 5 bases at V and 4 bases at J, with 11 bases between the two ends. The CDR3 spans 12 residues. The library labeled individual cDNA molecules by adding unique molecular identifiers to them. Original data processing: Ranging from roughly 23,224 to 700,000, TCR counts per sample had a median value of approximately 99,000. TCRdb redid the calling of the 5' RACE reads with MiXCR, one entry per CDR3 protein. What appears here as the V and J calls and clone size reflects TCRdb's work, not the paper's. The data hold 80,000 or so distinct CDR3 sequences, with roughly 15% observed a single time.

This TCR derives from a female donor in good health. The V call is TRBV20-1, the J call TRBJ1-1; no reliable D call. CDR3 amino acids: CSAPQGTTEAFF. CDR3 sequence (DNA): TGCAGTGCTCCGCAAGGCACCACTGAAGCTTTCTTT.